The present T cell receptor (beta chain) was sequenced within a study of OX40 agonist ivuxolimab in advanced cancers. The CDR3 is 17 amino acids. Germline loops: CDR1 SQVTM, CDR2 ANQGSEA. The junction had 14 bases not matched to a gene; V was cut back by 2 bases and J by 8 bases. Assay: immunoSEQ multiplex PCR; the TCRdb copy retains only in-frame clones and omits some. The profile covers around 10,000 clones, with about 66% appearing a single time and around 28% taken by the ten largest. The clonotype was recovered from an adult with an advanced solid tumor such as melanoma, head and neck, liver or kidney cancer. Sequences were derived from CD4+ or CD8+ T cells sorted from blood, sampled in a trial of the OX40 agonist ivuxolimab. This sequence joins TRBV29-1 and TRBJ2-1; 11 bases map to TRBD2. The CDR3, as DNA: TGCAGCGTTGAAACGGCGGTAGCGGGGGGGTTGGGGGATGAGCAGTTCTTC. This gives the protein CSVETAVAGGLGDEQFF.